Described below is a single T cell receptor beta chain sequence and its context. A much larger clone differs by one base, so this may be a read error. Germline-derived CDR1 and CDR2 are SNHLY and FYNNEI. Between the trimmed V and J ends, which lost 6 bases and 10 bases, there was a span of 18 bases. This CDR3 comprises 13 residues. Fresh peripheral blood, approximately 10 ml, yielded the PBMCs. The sample originates from a study of T cells in Graves' hyperthyroidism and ophthalmopathy. Amplified regions were TCR beta CDR3 sequences from RNA transcripts. HTBI primers drove first-round RT-PCR of the TCR CDR3. Using its own MiXCR run on the multiplex PCR reads, TCRdb lists one record per CDR3 protein. There are hundreds of thousands of distinct CDR3 sequences in the sample; around a fifth occur only once, and under 40% lies in the top ten.

The sequenced sample was blood. The receptor was isolated from a man in his forties or fifties with Graves' ophthalmopathy. This chain connects TRBV2 to TRBJ1-1, with TRBD1 as a possible D gene (5 bases). CDR3 protein: CASRLGGRVGAFF. The DNA for the CDR3 is TGTGCCAGCAGGTTGGGCGGCAGGGTCGGAGCTTTCTTT.